A selection of T cell receptor beta chains follows, all from one sample in a study of cytomegalovirus exposure and HLA in healthy donors. Profiling relied on immunoSEQ multiplex PCR, and the TCRdb table lists in-frame clones only, not all of them. The sample shows under 90,000 clones, more than 60% of them seen only once. The specimen was PBMCs. The receptor set was obtained from a man between 35 and 55 years old in good health and CMV-seronegative. CDR3s include the opening cysteine and the closing phenylalanine or tryptophan. D genes are given only for firm matches. Clone size is stated in some rows and not others, as once, few, many or a class when expanded.

j_call,clone_size,v_call,d_call,cdr3_aa,cdr3_nt
TRBJ2-7,-,TRBV27,TRBD2,CASRWASGRTEVSYEQYF,TGTGCCAGCAGATGGGCTAGCGGGAGGACGGAGGTCTCCTACGAGCAGTACTTC
TRBJ2-3,-,TRBV30,-,CASSSGLISTDTQYF,TGTGCCTCCTCATCGGGACTCATAAGCACAGATACGCAGTATTTT
TRBJ2-7,once,TRBV28,-,CASKIQGPYEQYF,TGTGCCAGCAAGATACAGGGTCCCTACGAGCAGTACTTC
TRBJ1-6,-,TRBV28,-,CASKSSNSPLHF,TGTGCCAGCAAATCCTCTAATTCACCCCTCCACTTT
TRBJ1-4,-,TRBV6-1,-,CASRTGFGEKLFF,TGTGCCAGCCGTACAGGGTTTGGTGAAAAACTGTTTTTT
TRBJ2-1,-,TRBV19,-,CATELGGEQFF,TGTGCCACCGAGCTGGGGGGTGAGCAGTTCTTC
TRBJ2-2,-,TRBV25-1,-,CASSTPSGGGAGELFF,TGTGCCAGCAGTACCCCTTCTGGAGGGGGGGCCGGGGAGCTGTTTTTT
TRBJ2-1,-,TRBV5-4,TRBD1,CASNDRDRGYNEQFF,TGTGCCAGCAACGACCGGGACAGGGGCTACAATGAGCAGTTCTTC
TRBJ1-4,-,TRBV11-3,TRBD1,CASSLLGIAAGGEKLFF,TGTGCCAGCAGCTTACTCGGGATTGCGGCAGGGGGCGAAAAACTGTTTTTT
TRBJ2-3,-,TRBV2,TRBD2,CASSETSGTVDTQYF,TGTGCCAGCAGTGAAACTAGCGGGACAGTAGATACGCAGTATTTT
TRBJ2-7,-,TRBV6-1,TRBD1,CASSEVAGGTYEQYF,TGTGCCAGCAGTGAAGTGGCAGGGGGAACCTACGAGCAGTACTTC
TRBJ1-3,few,TRBV6-5,TRBD1,CASSLQGAAGNTIYF,TGTGCCAGCAGCCTACAGGGGGCCGCTGGAAACACCATATATTTT
TRBJ2-5,once,TRBV6-1,-,CASSERGLRTAQTQYF,TGTGCCAGCAGTGAAAGAGGTCTGAGGACAGCGCAGACCCAGTACTTC
TRBJ1-2,-,TRBV10-2,TRBD1,CASSTGTGYGYTF,TGCGCCAGCAGTACCGGGACAGGCTATGGCTACACCTTC
TRBJ2-2,-,TRBV7-3,TRBD2,CASSPGLAGSAGELFF,TGTGCCAGCAGCCCGGGACTAGCGGGATCCGCCGGGGAGCTGTTTTTT
TRBJ2-2,-,TRBV10-1,-,CASISRGTGELFF,TGCGCCAGCATAAGTAGAGGCACCGGGGAGCTGTTTTTT
TRBJ1-1,once,TRBV23-1,-,CASSLATEAFF,TGCGCCAGCAGTCTGGCCACTGAAGCTTTCTTT
TRBJ2-3,-,TRBV25-1,-,CASSRRGDTDTQYF,TGTGCCAGCAGTAGGCGGGGTGACACAGATACGCAGTATTTT
TRBJ1-5,-,TRBV6-5,-,CASSTLNQPQHF,TGTGCCAGCAGCACCCTAAATCAGCCCCAGCATTTT
TRBJ2-3,-,TRBV28,-,CASLGGISTDTQYF,TGTGCCAGCCTCGGCGGTATAAGCACAGATACGCAGTATTTT
TRBJ1-1,-,TRBV14,-,CASSQVSGVAFF,TGTGCCAGCAGCCAAGTCTCCGGGGTGGCTTTCTTT
TRBJ2-1,-,TRBV11-2,TRBD2,CASRLAGGSYNEQFF,TGTGCCAGCAGGCTAGCGGGAGGGTCCTACAATGAGCAGTTCTTC
TRBJ1-1,-,TRBV6-5,-,CASRREQIENTEAFF,TGTGCCAGCAGACGGGAACAGATCGAGAACACTGAAGCTTTCTTT
TRBJ2-1,once,TRBV7-9,TRBD2,CASSPPGGTEQFF,TGTGCCAGCAGCCCCCCGGGGGGGACTGAGCAGTTCTTC
TRBJ2-1,-,TRBV9,TRBD1,CASSGGGSPRNEQFF,TGTGCCAGCAGCGGAGGGGGCAGCCCAAGGAATGAGCAGTTCTTC
TRBJ2-7,-,TRBV5-4,-,CASSLVVAGEQYF,TGTGCCAGCAGCTTGGTTGTAGCCGGCGAGCAGTACTTC
TRBJ1-2,-,TRBV5-1,-,CASSITANYGYTF,TGCGCCAGCAGCATTACAGCTAACTATGGCTACACCTTC
TRBJ2-5,once,TRBV7-9,-,CASSPAGGVSETQYF,TGTGCCAGCAGCCCGGCTGGGGGCGTCAGTGAGACCCAGTACTTC
TRBJ2-7,-,TRBV23-1,-,CASSSTESYEQYF,TGCGCCAGCAGTTCGACTGAGTCCTACGAGCAGTACTTC
TRBJ2-3,few,TRBV5-6,-,CASSFGESTDTQYF,TGTGCCAGCAGCTTCGGGGAGAGCACAGATACGCAGTATTTT
TRBJ1-1,-,TRBV27,-,CASSLSRGITEAFF,TGTGCCAGCAGTTTATCGAGGGGGATCACTGAAGCTTTCTTT
TRBJ2-2,-,TRBV2,TRBD1,CASRLDRGNTGELFF,TGTGCCAGCAGGCTGGACAGGGGGAACACCGGGGAGCTGTTTTTT
TRBJ2-7,-,TRBV5-4,-,CASAADLPSSYEQYF,TGTGCCAGCGCAGCGGATTTACCCAGCTCCTACGAGCAGTACTTC
TRBJ2-1,-,TRBV5-4,-,CASSLGASQGYNEQFF,TGTGCCAGCAGCTTGGGGGCGTCCCAGGGGTACAATGAGCAGTTCTTC
TRBJ1-2,-,TRBV19,-,CASSIPGIGGYTF,TGTGCCAGTAGTATCCCCGGGATAGGGGGCTACACCTTC
TRBJ1-1,-,TRBV19,TRBD1,CASAQTGWGTEAFF,TGTGCCAGCGCTCAGACAGGGTGGGGCACTGAAGCTTTCTTT
TRBJ1-5,-,TRBV7-2,-,CASSLVGSSNQPQHF,TGTGCCAGCAGCTTAGTTGGCAGTAGCAATCAGCCCCAGCATTTT
TRBJ2-1,-,TRBV4-1,TRBD2,CASSQEEGLYYNEQFF,TGCGCCAGCAGCCAAGAGGAGGGACTATACTACAATGAGCAGTTCTTC
TRBJ2-7,-,TRBV15,TRBD1,CATSRDRGQGTGEQYF,TGTGCCACCAGCAGAGATCGAGGACAGGGGACGGGCGAGCAGTACTTC
TRBJ1-5,-,TRBV30,-,CAWSERTDSYSNQPQHF,TGTGCCTGGAGTGAGAGGACGGACAGTTATAGCAATCAGCCCCAGCATTTT
TRBJ1-2,-,TRBV14,TRBD1,CASSQGSGGSTNYGYTF,TGTGCCAGCAGCCAAGGCTCAGGGGGCTCAACTAACTATGGCTACACCTTC
TRBJ2-7,-,TRBV4-1,TRBD2,CASSQRTSGATYEQYF,TGCGCCAGCAGCCAGAGGACTAGCGGAGCAACCTACGAGCAGTACTTC
TRBJ1-4,-,TRBV6-6,-,CASSFGGTGEKLFF,TGTGCCAGCAGTTTCGGGGGGACGGGCGAAAAACTGTTTTTT
TRBJ2-3,-,TRBV6-5,TRBD2,CASSYSSGGTDTQYF,TGTGCCAGCAGTTACTCTAGCGGGGGCACAGATACGCAGTATTTT
TRBJ1-4,-,TRBV7-9,TRBD1,CASSLSTGYREKLFF,TGTGCCAGCAGCTTATCGACAGGGTATCGGGAAAAACTGTTTTTT
TRBJ2-3,-,TRBV6-4,-,CASRAGTSTDTQYF,TGTGCCAGCAGAGCAGGGACTAGCACAGATACGCAGTATTTT
TRBJ2-7,-,TRBV28,TRBD1,CASSRRAAGGYEQYF,TGTGCCAGCAGCCGTCGAGCAGCAGGGGGCTACGAGCAGTACTTC
TRBJ2-3,once,TRBV5-4,TRBD1,CASSTRTGALEYTQYF,TGTGCCAGCAGCACCCGGACAGGGGCCCTTGAATATACGCAGTATTTT
TRBJ1-5,-,TRBV28,-,CASSLKEGISNQPQHF,TGTGCCAGCAGTTTAAAAGAGGGCATTAGCAATCAGCCCCAGCATTTT